This entry lists 10 T cell receptor beta chains sequenced from one sample in a study of T cells after yellow fever vaccination. A single record per CDR3 protein comes from TCRdb applying MiXCR to the 5' RACE reads. The data hold hundreds of thousands of distinct CDR3 sequences, with around 17% observed a single time. This specimen was PBMCs, taken more than 4 days after the first yellow fever vaccination. The receptors originated from a man aged 18 to 29 who received the YFV17D yellow fever vaccine.

The chain couples TRBV15 to TRBJ1-6; D call uncertain. The germline V gene encodes CDR1 LNHNV and CDR2 YYDKDF (reference sequence). The CDR3 has 13 residues. V was clipped by 8 bases and J by 4 bases, with 9 bases between them. CDR3 region: CATSLIYNSPLHF. DNA of the CDR3: TGTGCCACCTCATTAATTTATAATTCACCCCTCCACTTT.

This clonotype appeared a few times. The chain recombines TRBV9 with TRBJ2-5; D ambiguous. Germline V gives CDR1 SGDLS, CDR2 YYNGEE. V lost 2 bases and J lost 5, with 10 bases in between. The CDR3 runs to 13 residues. This CDR3 reads CASSVSKDETQYF. In DNA form, the CDR3 reads TGTGCCAGCAGCGTTTCAAAGGATGAGACCCAGTACTTC.

The V gene is TRBV7-6, the J gene TRBJ2-2; tentative D call: TRBD2 (6 bases). The CDR3 has 15 amino acids. V was cut by 1 base and J by 5 bases, with 11 bases left in between. From germline, CDR1 is SGHVS and CDR2 FNYEAQ. CDR3 DNA sequence: TGTGCCAGCAGCTTAGGGACTACGGATACCGGGGAGCTGTTTTTT. It yields the protein CASSLGTTDTGELFF.

The rearrangement links TRBV6-2 or TRBV6-3 to TRBJ1-5; D call uncertain. The CDR3 runs to 13 residues. V lost 6 bases and J 0 bases, leaving 6 bases between the germline ends. Germline CDR1 MNHEY, CDR2 SVGEGT. CDR3 loop: CASRINSNQPQHF. CDR3 DNA: TGTGCCAGCAGAATTAATAGCAATCAGCCCCAGCATTTT.

The chain combines TRBV7-9 with TRBJ2-5; 7 bases line up with TRBD2. J gave up 5 bases and V 11 bases, and 8 bases lay outside the gene matches. CDR3 size: 12 residues. Germline CDR1 and CDR2: SEHNR and FQNEAQ (reference sequence). The CDR3, as DNA: TGTGCCGCTAGGGAGGGAGGCGAGACCCAGTACTTC. Protein: CAAREGGETQYF.

V and J are TRBV7-2 and TRBJ2-2; D might be TRBD1 or TRBD2, each matching 6 bases. This CDR3 spans 15 amino acids. Between the trimmed V and J ends, which lost 7 bases and 5 bases, there was a span of 17 bases. Germline-derived CDR1 and CDR2 are SGHTA and FQGNSA. CDR3: CASTGGGSVTGELFF. The CDR3, as DNA: TGTGCCAGCACCGGAGGGGGGTCAGTGACCGGGGAGCTGTTTTTT.

The chain uses TRBV19 and TRBJ2-3; 7 bases are a match to TRBD2. Germline assignment: CDR1 LNHDA and CDR2 SQIVND (reference sequence). Trimming took 8 bases from V and 2 from J; bases not matched to a gene: 7. This CDR3 has 14 residues. CDR3 amino acids: CASGKRGSTDTQYF. CDR3 DNA: TGTGCCAGTGGGAAGCGGGGTTCCACAGATACGCAGTATTTT.

This clonotype was seen more than once but under ten times. The CDR3 loop is CASSSRRVAPETQYF. The CDR3 DNA reads as TGTGCCAGCAGCTCGAGGCGGGTAGCGCCGGAGACCCAGTACTTC. The J gene is TRBJ2-5, the V gene TRBV7-2; tentatively, D is TRBD2 (5 bases). CDR3 length equals 15 residues. Trimming stripped 4 bases from V and 5 bases from J, with 17 bases between. Germline values: CDR1 SGHTA, CDR2 FQGNSA.

V gene TRBV20-1 combines with J gene TRBJ1-2, with 11 bases lining up with TRBD1. The germline gives CDR1 DFQATT, CDR2 SNEGSKA (reference sequence). This CDR3 contains 12 residues. Germline trimming cut 6 bases from V and 6 bases from J; bases unmatched to any gene: 3. Written as DNA, the CDR3 is TGCAGTGCGTGGACAGGGGGCAATGGCTACACCTTC. Protein product: CSAWTGGNGYTF.

The V and J genes are TRBV10-3 and TRBJ2-1; D ambiguous. Germline V lookup: CDR1 ENHRY, CDR2 SYGVKD. V gave up 4 bases and J gave up 0 bases, with 10 bases separating them. This CDR3 is 15 amino acids long. Here the CDR3 DNA reads TGTGCCATCAGTGGGCAGGCTAGCTCCTACAATGAGCAGTTCTTC. Translated: CAISGQASSYNEQFF.